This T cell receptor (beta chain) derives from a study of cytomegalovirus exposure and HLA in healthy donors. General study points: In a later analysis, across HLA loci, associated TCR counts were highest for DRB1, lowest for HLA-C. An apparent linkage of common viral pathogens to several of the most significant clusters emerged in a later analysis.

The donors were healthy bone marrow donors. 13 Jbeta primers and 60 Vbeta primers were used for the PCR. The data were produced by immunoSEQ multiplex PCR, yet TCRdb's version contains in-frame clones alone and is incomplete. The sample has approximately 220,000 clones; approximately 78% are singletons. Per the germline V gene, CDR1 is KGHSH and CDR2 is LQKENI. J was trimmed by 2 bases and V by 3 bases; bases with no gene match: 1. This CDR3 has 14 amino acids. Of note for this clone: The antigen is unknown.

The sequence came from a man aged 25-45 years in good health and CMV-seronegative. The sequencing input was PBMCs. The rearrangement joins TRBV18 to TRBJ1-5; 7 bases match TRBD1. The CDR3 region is CASSPGTGNQPQHF. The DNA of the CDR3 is TGTGCCAGCTCACCGGGGACAGGCAATCAGCCCCAGCATTTT.